These 19 T cell receptor beta chains were all obtained from the same sample, sequenced in a study of regulatory T cells in long-lasting Graves disease. For TCR beta, libraries came from iRepertoire HTBI primers and Arm-PCR of CDR3 regions. Each CDR3 protein gets one entry after TCRdb re-called the multiplex PCR reads with MiXCR. The top ten hold less than 30% of the sample, which has roughly 440,000 distinct CDR3 sequences, approximately 16% seen once. The time point: newly diagnosed GD, antithyroid drugs for less than 3 months. The TCR library was made from RNA that had been extracted from PBMCs in TRIzol. These data are also associated with another study on T cells in Graves' hyperthyroidism and ophthalmopathy.

The input for sequencing was peripheral blood mononuclear cells (PBMCs), taken at new diagnosis, from a patient treated with antithyroid drugs. These receptor sequences come from a woman aged 18-29 years with Graves disease.

The sample holds many counts of this clonotype. The J gene is TRBJ2-3, the V gene TRBV6-2 or TRBV6-3, with 7 bases identical to TRBD1. The ends lost 3 bases at V and 4 bases at J; junction bases unmatched: 4. The germline CDR1 and CDR2 sequences are MNHEY and SVGEGT. This CDR3 is built from 14 residues. This CDR3 reads CASSYDRVADTQYF. The CDR3 bases are TGTGCCAGCAGTTATGACAGGGTCGCAGATACGCAGTATTTT.

On this clonotype itself: A read error may explain this, as a much larger clone is one base away. Given the absence of the conserved phenylalanine or tryptophan at the CDR3 end, a read error is likely. The CDR3 loop is CASSLVAGEQYL. As DNA, the CDR3 is TGTGCCAGCAGCTTAGTTGCCGGCGAGCAGTACCTC. V and J are TRBV13 and TRBJ2-7, with D uncertain. The germline CDR1 and CDR2 sequences are PRHDT and FYEKMQ (reference sequence). Trimming shortened V by 1 base and J by 6 bases, and 7 bases separated the two germline ends. CDR3 length: 12 amino acids.

The chain couples TRBV28 to TRBJ1-4, with TRBD1 matching 11 bases. V shed 2 bases, J shed 10 bases, and the junction held 9 bases outside the gene matches. Germline V CDR1 and CDR2: MDHEN, SYDVKM. The CDR3 runs 16 residues. CDR3 amino acids: CASSLGPGQGEGKLFF. The DNA for the CDR3 is TGTGCCAGCAGTTTAGGTCCGGGACAGGGGGAAGGAAAACTGTTTTTT.

This clonotype occurred many times. The V and J genes are TRBV20-1 and TRBJ1-2, with 10 bases matching TRBD1. Germline lookup yields CDR1 DFQATT and CDR2 SNEGSKA (reference sequence). This CDR3 is 16 amino acids long. The J segment lost 0 bases and the V segment lost 3 bases, leaving 7 bases of the junction unmatched. For the CDR3, the DNA is TGCAGTGCTAGGGGGTTTGGACAGGGGGCTAACTATGGCTACACCTTC. Residues: CSARGFGQGANYGYTF.

The V and J genes are TRBV7-2 and TRBJ1-1; D gene unclear. This CDR3 spans 14 amino acids. V lost 7 bases, J lost 4 bases, and 16 bases lay in between. Germline CDR1 and CDR2: SGHTA and FQGNSA. The CDR3, as DNA: TGTGCCAGCAAGACCCGGGATCGCCTCACTGAAGCTTTCTTT. This encodes CASKTRDRLTEAFF.

The rearrangement links TRBV19 to TRBJ1-5; unclear D gene. Germline loops: CDR1 LNHDA, CDR2 SQIVND (reference sequence). V was shortened by 5 bases and J by 0 bases, with 11 bases between the two germline ends. The length of the CDR3 is 15 residues. The CDR3 region has the DNA TGTGCCAGTAGTGTCTCCGGCAGTAGCAATCAGCCCCAGCATTTT. This gives the protein CASSVSGSSNQPQHF. The full variable domain, its missing parts supplied by reference TRBV19 and TRBJ1-5, is DGGITQSPKYLFRKEGQNVTLSCEQNLNHDAMYWYRQDPGQGLRLIYYSQIVNDFQKGDIAEGYSVSREKKESFPLTVTSAQKNPTAFYLCASSVSGSSNQPQHFGDGTRLSIL.

This clonotype was recorded once. The J gene is TRBJ2-1, the V gene TRBV27; 11 nucleotides agree with TRBD2. Germline lookup yields CDR1 MNHEY and CDR2 SMNVEV (reference sequence). V lost 0 bases to trimming and J lost 4 bases; unmatched junction nucleotides: 5. CDR3 size: 17 residues. This CDR3 is CASSLSTGLAEYNEQFF. The CDR3 coding sequence is TGTGCCAGCAGTTTATCCACGGGACTAGCGGAATACAATGAGCAGTTCTTC.

In this sample, this clonotype turned up many times. A much more abundant neighbour one base away suggests this may be a read error. V usage is TRBV3-1 and J usage is TRBJ2-5; D unresolved. Germline CDR1 LGHDT, CDR2 YNNKEL (reference sequence). The CDR3 has 10 amino acids. The V and J ends lost 3 bases and 5 bases respectively, with 1 base between them. This CDR3 reads CASSHETQYF. Here the CDR3 DNA reads TGTGCCAGCAGCCATGAGACCCAGTACTTC.

This chain connects TRBV19 to TRBJ2-2; the D is unclear. CDR1 and CDR2 (germline): LNHDA, SQIVND (reference sequence). This CDR3 is 16 amino acids long. The V end lost 4 bases, the J end lost 0 bases, and 12 bases lay between the germline ends. CDR3 sequence: CASSKWTVANTGELFF. The CDR3 DNA reads TGTGCCAGTAGTAAATGGACGGTCGCGAACACCGGGGAGCTGTTTTTT.

CDR3 region: CASSAWDSNTEAFF. CDR3 bases: TGTGCCAGCAGCGCTTGGGACAGTAACACTGAAGCTTTCTTT. This chain joins TRBV7-9 and TRBJ1-1, with 7 bases lining up with TRBD1. Trimming at V came to 5 bases and at J to 2 bases, leaving 5 bases not matched to a gene. The CDR3 extends over 14 amino acids. The germline V gene has CDR1 SEHNR and CDR2 FQNEAQ (reference sequence).

Concerning this clonotype: A much larger clone lies one base from this, so it may be a read error. The chain carries TRBV28 and TRBJ2-1; 7 bases are shared with TRBD2. Germline V gene data show CDR1 as MDHEN and CDR2 as SYDVKM. CDR3 length equals 15 residues. V dropped 3 bases and J dropped 10; count of bases not matched to a gene: 12. The CDR3 loop reads CASSFSGSLGVEQFF. Here the CDR3 DNA reads TGTGCCAGCAGTTTTAGCGGGTCCCTAGGGGTGGAGCAGTTCTTC. Supplemented by reference TRBV28 and TRBJ2-1, the full variable domain reads DVKVTQSSRYLVKRTGEKVFLECVQDMDHENMFWYRQDPGLGLRLIYFSYDVKMKEKGDIPEGYSVSREKKERFSLILESASTNQTSMYLCASSFSGSLGVEQFFGPGTRLTVL.

The chain links TRBV6-5 to TRBJ2-7; D possibly corresponds to TRBD2 (6 bases). The germline gives CDR1 MNHEY, CDR2 SVGAGI. The CDR3 is 19 residues long. Trimming took 4 bases from V and 1 from J, leaving 26 bases between them. CDR3 amino acids: CASSSLYPGLPLGSYEQYF. As DNA, the CDR3 is TGTGCCAGCAGTTCCCTCTACCCGGGACTCCCCCTAGGATCCTACGAGCAGTACTTC.

The chain combines TRBV5-8 with TRBJ1-2, with D possibly TRBD1 on 6 matching bases. Looked up from germline, CDR1 is SGHTS and CDR2 is YDEGEE. Trimming left V 4 bases short and J 3 bases short, with 10 bases between. This CDR3 region has 13 residues. In nucleotides, the CDR3 is TGTGCCAGCAGCGAGGACAGCCACTATGGCTACACCTTC. Residues: CASSEDSHYGYTF.

A word on this clonotype: This likely came from a read error, as a far larger clone is one base away. This sequence joins TRBV20-1 and TRBJ2-7; D is unclear. This CDR3 contains 17 residues. The V gene lost 7 bases and the J gene lost 7 bases, with 32 bases spanning the gap. Germline V gene sequence: CDR1 DFQATT, CDR2 SNEGSKA (reference sequence). CDR3 bases: TGCAGTGTGGGTTCTGTTAGTGTCGTGAGCTCCTACAATGAGCAGTACTTC. Protein sequence: CSVGSVSVVSSYNEQYF.

This clonotype was found many times. The gene calls are TRBV18 and TRBJ2-3; 9 bases map to TRBD2. Trimming removed 2 bases from V and 5 bases from J; junction bases left unmatched: 5. The CDR3 has 15 amino acids. CDR1 KGHSH and CDR2 LQKENI come from the germline V gene. The CDR3 sequence: CASSPIAGAEDTQYF. The CDR3 DNA follows: TGTGCCAGCTCACCAATAGCGGGAGCTGAAGATACGCAGTATTTT.

The chain combines TRBV5-1 with TRBJ2-2; 9 positions agree with TRBD2. V was clipped by 4 bases and J by 2 bases; unmatched bases: 12. Germline V gene lookup returns CDR1 SGHRS and CDR2 YFSETQ. CDR3 length: 18 residues. The DNA of the CDR3 is TGCGCCAGCAGCAATCTCGGTTTGACTAGCGGCAACACCGGGGAGCTGTTTTTT. As protein: CASSNLGLTSGNTGELFF.

This clonotype was found many times. V usage is TRBV7-6 and J usage is TRBJ2-5, with 10 nucleotides matching TRBD2. CDR1 and CDR2 from the germline V gene are SGHVS and FNYEAQ. The CDR3 consists of 15 residues. V was pared by 5 bases and J by 4 bases, with 7 bases of the junction left unmatched. The CDR3 loop is CASSQGLAPLETQYF. The DNA of the CDR3 is TGTGCCAGCAGCCAGGGACTAGCGCCTCTAGAGACCCAGTACTTC. The full variable domain, in which reference TRBV7-6 and TRBJ2-5 provide the parts outside the CDR3, is GAGVSQSPRYKVTKRGQDVALRCDPISGHVSLYWYRQALGQGPEFLTYFNYEAQQDKSGLPNDRFSAERPEGSISTLTIQRTEQRDSAMYRCASSQGLAPLETQYFGPGTRLLVL.

In this sample, this clonotype turned up a few times. The gene calls are TRBV12-3 or TRBV12-4 and TRBJ2-1; 16 nucleotides line up with TRBD2. This CDR3 has 16 residues. The V and J ends lost 6 bases and 7 bases, in that order; junction bases with no gene match: 6. The CDR3 DNA reads as TGTGCCAGCAGGGGACTAGCGGGAGGGCGTTGGAATGAGCAGTTCTTC. The encoded protein is CASRGLAGGRWNEQFF.

The chain combines TRBV5-4 with TRBJ1-2; 7 nucleotides line up with TRBD1. The J segment lost 8 bases and the V segment lost 0 bases, leaving 13 bases of the junction unmatched. Germline V gene lookup returns CDR1 SGHNT and CDR2 YYREEE (reference sequence). The CDR3 is made up of 16 amino acids. The DNA of the CDR3 is TGTGCCAGCAGCTTGGAAACCCGACAGGGAGTGAGGGGCTACACCTTC. Its translation is CASSLETRQGVRGYTF.